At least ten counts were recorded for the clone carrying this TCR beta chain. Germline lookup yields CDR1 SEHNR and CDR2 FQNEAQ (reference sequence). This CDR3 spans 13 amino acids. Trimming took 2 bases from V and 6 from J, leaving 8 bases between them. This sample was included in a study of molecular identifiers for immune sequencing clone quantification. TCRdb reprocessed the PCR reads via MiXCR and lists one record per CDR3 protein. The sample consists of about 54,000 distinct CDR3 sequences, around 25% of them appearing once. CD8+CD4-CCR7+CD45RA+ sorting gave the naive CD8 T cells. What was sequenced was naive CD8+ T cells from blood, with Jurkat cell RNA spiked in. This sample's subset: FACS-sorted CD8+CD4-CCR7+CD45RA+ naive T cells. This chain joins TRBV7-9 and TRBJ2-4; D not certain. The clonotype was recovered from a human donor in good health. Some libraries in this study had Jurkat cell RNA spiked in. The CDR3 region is CASSLHSRNIQYF. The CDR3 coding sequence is TGTGCCAGCAGCTTACACAGTAGAAACATTCAGTACTTC.